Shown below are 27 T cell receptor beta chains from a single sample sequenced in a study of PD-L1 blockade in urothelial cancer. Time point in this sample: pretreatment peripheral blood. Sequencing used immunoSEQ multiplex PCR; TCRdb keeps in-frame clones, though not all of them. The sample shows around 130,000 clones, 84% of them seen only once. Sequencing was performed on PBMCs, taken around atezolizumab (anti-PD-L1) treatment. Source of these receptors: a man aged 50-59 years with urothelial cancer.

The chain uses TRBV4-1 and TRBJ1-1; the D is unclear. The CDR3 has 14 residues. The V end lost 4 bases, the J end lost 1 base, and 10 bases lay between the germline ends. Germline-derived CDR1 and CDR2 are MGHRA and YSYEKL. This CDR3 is CASSPAAGNTEAFF. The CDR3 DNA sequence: TGCGCCAGCAGCCCGGCAGCGGGGAACACTGAAGCTTTCTTT.

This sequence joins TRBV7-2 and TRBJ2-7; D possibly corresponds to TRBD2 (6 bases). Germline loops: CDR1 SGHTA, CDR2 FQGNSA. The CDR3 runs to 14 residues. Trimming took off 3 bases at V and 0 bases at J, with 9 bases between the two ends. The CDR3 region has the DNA TGTGCCAGCAGCTTCGCGGGGAGCTCCTACGAGCAGTACTTC. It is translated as CASSFAGSSYEQYF.

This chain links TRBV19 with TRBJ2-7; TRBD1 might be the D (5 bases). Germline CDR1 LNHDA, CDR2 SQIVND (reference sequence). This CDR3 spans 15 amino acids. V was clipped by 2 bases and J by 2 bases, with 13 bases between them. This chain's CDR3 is CASSISNRNTYEQYF. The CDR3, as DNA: TGTGCCAGTAGTATAAGTAACAGGAATACCTACGAGCAGTACTTC.

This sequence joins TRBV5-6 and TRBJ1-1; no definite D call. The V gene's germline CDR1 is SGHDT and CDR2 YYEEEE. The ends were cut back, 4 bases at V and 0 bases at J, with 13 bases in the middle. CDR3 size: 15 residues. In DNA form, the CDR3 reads TGTGCCAGCAGCCCCGATATGAGGATGAACACTGAAGCTTTCTTT. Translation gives CASSPDMRMNTEAFF.

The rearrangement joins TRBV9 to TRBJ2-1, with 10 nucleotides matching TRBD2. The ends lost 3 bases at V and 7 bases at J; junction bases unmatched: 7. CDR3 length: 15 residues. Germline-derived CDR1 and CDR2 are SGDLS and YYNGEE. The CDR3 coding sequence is TGTGCCAGCAGCGGGGGACTAGCGTTTTTAAATGAGCAGTTCTTC. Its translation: CASSGGLAFLNEQFF.

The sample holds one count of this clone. CDR3 nucleotide sequence: TGCGCCAGCAGCTTACCGACAGGGATGGGAGGCTACACCTTC. It is translated as CASSLPTGMGGYTF. The chain joins TRBV5-1 to TRBJ1-2; 7 nucleotides align to TRBD1. The J segment lost 8 bases and the V segment lost 2 bases, leaving 9 bases of the junction unmatched. CDR3 length equals 14 residues. Germline V gene data show CDR1 as SGHRS and CDR2 as YFSETQ.

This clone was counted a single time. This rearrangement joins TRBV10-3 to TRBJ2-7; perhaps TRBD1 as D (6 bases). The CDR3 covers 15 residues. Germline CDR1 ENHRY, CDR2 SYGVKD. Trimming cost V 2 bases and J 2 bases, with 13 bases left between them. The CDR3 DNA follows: TGTGCCATCAGTGAGCCCTCGGACAGAACCTACGAGCAGTACTTC. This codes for CAISEPSDRTYEQYF.

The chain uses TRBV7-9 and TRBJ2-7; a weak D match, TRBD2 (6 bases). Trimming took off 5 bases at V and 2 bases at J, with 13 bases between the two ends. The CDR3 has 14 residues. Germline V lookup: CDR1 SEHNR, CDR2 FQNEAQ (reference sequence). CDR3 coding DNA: TGTGCCAGCAGCCGCTCAGGACTACCCTACGAGCAGTACTTC. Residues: CASSRSGLPYEQYF.

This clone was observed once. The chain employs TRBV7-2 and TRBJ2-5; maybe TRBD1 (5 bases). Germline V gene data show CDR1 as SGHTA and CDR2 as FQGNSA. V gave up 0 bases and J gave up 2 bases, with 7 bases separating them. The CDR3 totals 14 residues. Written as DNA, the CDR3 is TGTGCCAGCAGCTTAGCGGGGCGACAAGAGACCCAGTACTTC. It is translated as CASSLAGRQETQYF.

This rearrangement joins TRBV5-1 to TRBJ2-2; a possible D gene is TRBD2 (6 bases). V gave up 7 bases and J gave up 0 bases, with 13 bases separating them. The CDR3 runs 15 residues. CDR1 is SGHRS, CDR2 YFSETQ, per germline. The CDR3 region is CASHDLATNTGELFF. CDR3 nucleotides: TGCGCCAGCCACGATCTAGCGACGAACACCGGGGAGCTGTTTTTT. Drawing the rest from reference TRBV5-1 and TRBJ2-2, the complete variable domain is KAGVTQTPRYLIKTRGQQVTLSCSPISGHRSVSWYQQTPGQGLQFLFEYFSETQRNKGNFPGRFSGRQFSNSRSEMNVSTLELGDSALYLCASHDLATNTGELFFGEGSRLTVL.

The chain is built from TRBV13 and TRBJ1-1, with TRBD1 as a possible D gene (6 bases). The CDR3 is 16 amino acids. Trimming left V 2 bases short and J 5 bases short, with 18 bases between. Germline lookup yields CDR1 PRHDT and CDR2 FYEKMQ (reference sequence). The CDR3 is CASSLNFGGAWTEAFF. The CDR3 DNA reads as TGTGCCAGCAGCTTAAATTTCGGGGGGGCTTGGACTGAAGCTTTCTTT.

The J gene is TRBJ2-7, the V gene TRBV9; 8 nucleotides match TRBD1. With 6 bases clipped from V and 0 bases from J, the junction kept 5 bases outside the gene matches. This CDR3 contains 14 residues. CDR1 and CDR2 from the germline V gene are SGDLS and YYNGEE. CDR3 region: CASNQQGVSYEQYF. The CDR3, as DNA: TGTGCCAGCAACCAACAGGGGGTCTCCTACGAGCAGTACTTC.

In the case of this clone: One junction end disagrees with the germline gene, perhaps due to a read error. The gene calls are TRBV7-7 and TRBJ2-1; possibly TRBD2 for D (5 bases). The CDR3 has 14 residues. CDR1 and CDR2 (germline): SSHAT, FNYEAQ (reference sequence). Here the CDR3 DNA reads TGTGCTAGCAGCTTAGCGCTGAGCTACAATGAGCAGTTCTTC. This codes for CASSLALSYNEQFF.

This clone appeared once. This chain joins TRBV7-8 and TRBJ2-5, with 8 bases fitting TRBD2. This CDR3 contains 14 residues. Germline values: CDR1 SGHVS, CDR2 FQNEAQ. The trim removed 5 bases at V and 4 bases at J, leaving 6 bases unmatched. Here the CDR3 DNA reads TGTGCCAGCAGCCAGAGCCTAGCGGGAGAGACCCAGTACTTC. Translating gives CASSQSLAGETQYF.

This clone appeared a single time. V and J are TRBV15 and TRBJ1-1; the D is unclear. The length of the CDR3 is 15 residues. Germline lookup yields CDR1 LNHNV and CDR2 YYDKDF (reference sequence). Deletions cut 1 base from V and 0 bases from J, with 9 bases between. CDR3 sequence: CATSRGGAVNTEAFF. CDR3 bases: TGTGCCACCAGCAGAGGAGGAGCCGTGAACACTGAAGCTTTCTTT.

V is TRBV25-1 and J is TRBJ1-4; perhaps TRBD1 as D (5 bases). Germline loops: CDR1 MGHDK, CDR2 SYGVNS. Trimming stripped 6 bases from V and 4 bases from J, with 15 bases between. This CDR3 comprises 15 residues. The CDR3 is CASRSRQQHNEKLFF. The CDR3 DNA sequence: TGTGCCAGCAGATCGCGACAGCAGCATAATGAAAAACTGTTTTTT.

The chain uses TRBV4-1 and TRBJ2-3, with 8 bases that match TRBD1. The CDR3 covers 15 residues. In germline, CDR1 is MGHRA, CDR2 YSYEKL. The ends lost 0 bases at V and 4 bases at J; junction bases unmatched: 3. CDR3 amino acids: CASSQDFRGPDTQYF. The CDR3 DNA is TGCGCCAGCAGCCAAGATTTCAGGGGGCCAGATACGCAGTATTTT.

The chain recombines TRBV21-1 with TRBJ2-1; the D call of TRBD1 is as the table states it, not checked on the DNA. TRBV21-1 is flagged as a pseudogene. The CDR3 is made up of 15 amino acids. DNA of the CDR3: TGTGCCAGCAGCTCCCCCTCCAGGGAAGACAATGAGCAGTTCTTC. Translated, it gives CASSSPSREDNEQFF.

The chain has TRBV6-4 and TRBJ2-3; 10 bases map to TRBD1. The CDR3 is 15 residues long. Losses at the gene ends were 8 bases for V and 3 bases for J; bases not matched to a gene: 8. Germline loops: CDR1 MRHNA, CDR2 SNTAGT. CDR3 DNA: TGTGCCAGCCGAGGGACAGGGGAAGGAACAGATACGCAGTATTTT. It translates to CASRGTGEGTDTQYF.

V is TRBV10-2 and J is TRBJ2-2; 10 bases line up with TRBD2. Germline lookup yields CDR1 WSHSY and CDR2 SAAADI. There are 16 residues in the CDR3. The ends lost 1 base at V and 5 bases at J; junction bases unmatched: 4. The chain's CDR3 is CASSEWASGRTGELFF. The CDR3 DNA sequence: TGCGCCAGCAGTGAGTGGGCTAGCGGGAGAACCGGGGAGCTGTTTTTT.

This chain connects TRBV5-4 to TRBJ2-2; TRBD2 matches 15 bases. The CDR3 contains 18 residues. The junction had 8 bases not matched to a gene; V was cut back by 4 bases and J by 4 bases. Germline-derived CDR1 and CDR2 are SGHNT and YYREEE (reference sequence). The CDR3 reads CASSPGLAGGPGTGELFF. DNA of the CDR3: TGTGCCAGCAGCCCCGGACTAGCGGGAGGGCCGGGCACCGGGGAGCTGTTTTTT.

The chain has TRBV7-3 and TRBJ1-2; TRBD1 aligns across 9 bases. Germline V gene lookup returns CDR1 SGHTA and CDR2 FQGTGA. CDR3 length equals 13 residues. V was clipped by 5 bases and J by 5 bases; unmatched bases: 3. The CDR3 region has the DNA TGTGCCAGCAGCCCCGGACAGGGGTATGGCTACACCTTC. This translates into CASSPGQGYGYTF.

This chain's CDR3 is CASSSPWGRWGTEAFF. The DNA of the CDR3 is TGTGCCAGCAGTTCCCCCTGGGGGCGTTGGGGCACTGAAGCTTTCTTT. This chain links TRBV27 with TRBJ1-1, with D maybe TRBD1 (6 bases). The CDR3 has 16 residues. V shed 4 bases and J shed 4 bases, with 19 bases lying between them. Germline values: CDR1 MNHEY, CDR2 SMNVEV (reference sequence).

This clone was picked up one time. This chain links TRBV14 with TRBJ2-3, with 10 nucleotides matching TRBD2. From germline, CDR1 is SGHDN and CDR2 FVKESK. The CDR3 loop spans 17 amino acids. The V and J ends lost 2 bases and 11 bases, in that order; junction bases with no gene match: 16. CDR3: CASSQRLTPASGSMQYF. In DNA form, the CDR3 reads TGTGCCAGCAGCCAACGACTTACCCCGGCTAGCGGGAGTATGCAGTATTTT.

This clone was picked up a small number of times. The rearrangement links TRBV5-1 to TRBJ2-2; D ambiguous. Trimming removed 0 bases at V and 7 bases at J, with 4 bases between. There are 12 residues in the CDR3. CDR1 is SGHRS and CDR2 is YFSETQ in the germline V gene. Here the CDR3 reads CASSLAGGELFF. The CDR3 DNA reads TGCGCCAGCAGCTTGGCGGGCGGGGAGCTGTTTTTT.

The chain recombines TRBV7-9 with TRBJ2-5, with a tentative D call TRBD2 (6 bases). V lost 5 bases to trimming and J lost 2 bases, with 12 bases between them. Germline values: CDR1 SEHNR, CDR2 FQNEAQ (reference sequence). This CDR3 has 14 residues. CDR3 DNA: TGTGCCAGCAGCGTGTCAGGGACTCAAGAGACCCAGTACTTC. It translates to CASSVSGTQETQYF.

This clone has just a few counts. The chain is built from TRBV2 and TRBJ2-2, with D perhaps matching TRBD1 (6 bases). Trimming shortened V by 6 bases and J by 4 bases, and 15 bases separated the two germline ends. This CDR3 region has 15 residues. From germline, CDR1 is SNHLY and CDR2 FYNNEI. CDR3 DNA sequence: TGTGCCAGCAGAGACATGGACAGACTCACCGGGGAGCTGTTTTTT. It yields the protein CASRDMDRLTGELFF.